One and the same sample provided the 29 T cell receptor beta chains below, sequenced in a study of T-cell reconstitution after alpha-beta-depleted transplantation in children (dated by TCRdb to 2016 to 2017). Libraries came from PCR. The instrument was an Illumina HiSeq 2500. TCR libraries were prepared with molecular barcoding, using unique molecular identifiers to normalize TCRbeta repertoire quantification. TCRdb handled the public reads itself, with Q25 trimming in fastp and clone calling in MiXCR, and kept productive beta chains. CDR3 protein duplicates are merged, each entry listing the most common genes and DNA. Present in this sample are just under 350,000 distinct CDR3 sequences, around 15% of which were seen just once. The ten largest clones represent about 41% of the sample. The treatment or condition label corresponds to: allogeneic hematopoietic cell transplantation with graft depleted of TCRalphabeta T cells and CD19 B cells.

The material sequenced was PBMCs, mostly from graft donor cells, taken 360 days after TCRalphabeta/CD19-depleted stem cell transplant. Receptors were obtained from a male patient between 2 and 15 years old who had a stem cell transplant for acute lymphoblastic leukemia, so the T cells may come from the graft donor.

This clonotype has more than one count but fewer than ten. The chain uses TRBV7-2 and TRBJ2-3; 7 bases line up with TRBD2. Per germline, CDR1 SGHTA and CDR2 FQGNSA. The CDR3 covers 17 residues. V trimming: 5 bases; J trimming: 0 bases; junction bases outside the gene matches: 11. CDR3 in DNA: TGTGCCAGCAGCCTGTTCTCTCTAGCGGTCAGCACAGATACGCAGTATTTT. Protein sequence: CASSLFSLAVSTDTQYF.

CDR3 bases: TGCGCCAGCAGCTTCTCCCCGGACTCCTACGAGCAGTACTTC. Residues: CASSFSPDSYEQYF. This chain links TRBV5-1 with TRBJ2-7; D is uncertain. Per germline, CDR1 SGHRS and CDR2 YFSETQ. Deletions cut 2 bases from V and 0 bases from J, with 9 bases between. This CDR3 is 14 amino acids long.

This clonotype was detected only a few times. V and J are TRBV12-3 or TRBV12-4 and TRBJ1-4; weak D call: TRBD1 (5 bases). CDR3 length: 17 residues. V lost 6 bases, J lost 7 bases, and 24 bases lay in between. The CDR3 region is CASSLTSSGARFEKLFF. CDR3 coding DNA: TGTGCCAGCAGCCTCACCTCGTCCGGGGCCCGTTTTGAAAAACTGTTTTTT.

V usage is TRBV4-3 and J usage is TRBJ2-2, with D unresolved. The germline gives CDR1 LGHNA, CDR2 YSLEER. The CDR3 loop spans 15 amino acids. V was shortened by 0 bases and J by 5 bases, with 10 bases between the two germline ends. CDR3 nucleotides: TGCGCCAGCAGCCAAGAAGGGCGTAGGACCGGGGAGCTGTTTTTT. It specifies CASSQEGRRTGELFF.

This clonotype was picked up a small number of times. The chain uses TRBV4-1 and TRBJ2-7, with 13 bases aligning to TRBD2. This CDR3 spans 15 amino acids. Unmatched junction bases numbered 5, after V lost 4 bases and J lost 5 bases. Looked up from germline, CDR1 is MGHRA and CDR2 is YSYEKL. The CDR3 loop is CASSRTSGRVDEQYF. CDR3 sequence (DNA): TGCGCCAGCAGCCGTACTAGCGGGAGGGTTGACGAGCAGTACTTC.

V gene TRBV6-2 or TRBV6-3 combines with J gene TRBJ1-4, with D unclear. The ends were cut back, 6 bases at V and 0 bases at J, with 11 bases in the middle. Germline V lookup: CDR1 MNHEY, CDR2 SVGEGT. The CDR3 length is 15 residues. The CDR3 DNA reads TGTGCCAGCAGGTACAGCAGGCCAACTAATGAAAAACTGTTTTTT. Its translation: CASRYSRPTNEKLFF.

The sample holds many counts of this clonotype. The CDR3 nucleotides read TGTGCCAGCAGTTTAGACCGGTCCGGAGAGACCCAGTACTTC. This codes for CASSLDRSGETQYF. The chain is built from TRBV28 and TRBJ2-5; D not resolved. Trimming removed 2 bases at V and 4 bases at J, with 11 bases between. Germline values: CDR1 MDHEN, CDR2 SYDVKM. The CDR3 is made up of 14 amino acids.

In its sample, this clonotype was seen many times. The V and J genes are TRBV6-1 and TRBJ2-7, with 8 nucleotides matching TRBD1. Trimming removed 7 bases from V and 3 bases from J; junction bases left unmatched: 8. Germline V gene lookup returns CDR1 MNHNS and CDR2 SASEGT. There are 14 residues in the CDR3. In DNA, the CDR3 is TGTGCCAGCAATCCGACCGGGACAGGCTACGAGCAGTACTTC. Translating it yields CASNPTGTGYEQYF.

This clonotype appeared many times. CDR3 loop: CASSRTRAGADTQYF. CDR3 coding DNA: TGTGCCAGCAGCCGTACGAGGGCGGGAGCAGATACGCAGTATTTT. This chain links TRBV12-3 or TRBV12-4 with TRBJ2-3; 7 bases align to TRBD2. With V trimmed by 6 bases and J by 4 bases, 10 bases remained unmatched. CDR3 size: 15 residues.

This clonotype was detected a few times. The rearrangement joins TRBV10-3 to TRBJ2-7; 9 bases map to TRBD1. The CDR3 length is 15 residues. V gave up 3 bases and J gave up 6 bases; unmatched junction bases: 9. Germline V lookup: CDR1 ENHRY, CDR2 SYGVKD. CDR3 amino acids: CAISEMSTGGGEQYF. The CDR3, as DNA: TGTGCCATCAGTGAAATGTCTACAGGGGGCGGCGAGCAGTACTTC.

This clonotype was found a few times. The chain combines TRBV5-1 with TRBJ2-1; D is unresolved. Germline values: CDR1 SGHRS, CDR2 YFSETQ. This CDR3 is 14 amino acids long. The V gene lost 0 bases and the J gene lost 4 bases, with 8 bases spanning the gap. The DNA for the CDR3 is TGCGCCAGCAGCTTGGAACAGATATACAATGAGCAGTTCTTC. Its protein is CASSLEQIYNEQFF.

CDR3 nucleotides: TGTGCCAGCAGCGTAGGTGTAGGCACGACTAGCGAGACCCAGTACTTC. This codes for CASSVGVGTTSETQYF. The rearrangement uses TRBV9 and TRBJ2-5; 7 bases align to TRBD2. In germline, CDR1 is SGDLS, CDR2 YYNGEE. The CDR3 extends over 16 amino acids. The J segment lost 5 bases and the V segment lost 0 bases, leaving 10 bases of the junction unmatched.

The CDR3 loop is CASSERRTSATDTQYF. The CDR3 DNA is TGCGCCAGCAGTGAGAGGCGGACTAGCGCAACAGATACGCAGTATTTT. This sequence joins TRBV10-2 and TRBJ2-3, with 9 bases that match TRBD2. This CDR3 is 16 amino acids long. Germline assignment: CDR1 WSHSY and CDR2 SAAADI. With V trimmed by 2 bases and J by 3 bases, 6 bases remained unmatched.

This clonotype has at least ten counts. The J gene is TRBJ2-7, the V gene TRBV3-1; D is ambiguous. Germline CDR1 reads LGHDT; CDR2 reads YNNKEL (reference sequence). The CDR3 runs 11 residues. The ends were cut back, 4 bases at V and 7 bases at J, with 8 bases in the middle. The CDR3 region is CASSLATEQYF. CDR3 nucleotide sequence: TGTGCCAGCAGCCTAGCCACGGAGCAGTACTTC.

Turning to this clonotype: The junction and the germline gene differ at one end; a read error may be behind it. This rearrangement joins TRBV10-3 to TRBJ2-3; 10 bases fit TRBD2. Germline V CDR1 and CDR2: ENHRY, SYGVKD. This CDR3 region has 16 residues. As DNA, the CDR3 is TGTTCCATCAAGAGCCGGCAGCGGGAGGGCCAGGATACGCAGTATTTT. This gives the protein CSIKSRQREGQDTQYF.

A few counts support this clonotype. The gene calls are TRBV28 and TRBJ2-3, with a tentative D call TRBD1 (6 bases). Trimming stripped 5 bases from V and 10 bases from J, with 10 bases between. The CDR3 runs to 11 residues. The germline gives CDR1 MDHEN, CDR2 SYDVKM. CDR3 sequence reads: CASSEQGAQYF. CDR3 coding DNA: TGTGCCAGCAGTGAACAGGGTGCGCAGTATTTT.

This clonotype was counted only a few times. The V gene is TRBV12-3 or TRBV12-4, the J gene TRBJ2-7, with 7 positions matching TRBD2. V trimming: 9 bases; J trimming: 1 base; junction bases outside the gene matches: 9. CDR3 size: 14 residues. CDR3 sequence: CASLSGKGSYEQYF. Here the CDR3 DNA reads TGTGCCAGTCTAAGCGGGAAGGGGTCCTACGAGCAGTACTTC.

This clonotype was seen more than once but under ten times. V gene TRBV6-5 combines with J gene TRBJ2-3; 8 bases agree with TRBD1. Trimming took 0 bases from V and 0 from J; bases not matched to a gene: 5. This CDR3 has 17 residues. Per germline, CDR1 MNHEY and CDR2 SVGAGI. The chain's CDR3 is CASSYSQQGGSTDTQYF. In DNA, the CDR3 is TGTGCCAGCAGTTACTCCCAACAGGGGGGAAGCACAGATACGCAGTATTTT.

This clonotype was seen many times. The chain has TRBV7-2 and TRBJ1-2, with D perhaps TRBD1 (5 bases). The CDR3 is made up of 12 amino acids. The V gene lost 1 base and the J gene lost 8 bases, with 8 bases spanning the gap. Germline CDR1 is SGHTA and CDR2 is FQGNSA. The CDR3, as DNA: TGTGCCAGCAGCTTAGTTAGGGGAGGCTACACCTTC. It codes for CASSLVRGGYTF.

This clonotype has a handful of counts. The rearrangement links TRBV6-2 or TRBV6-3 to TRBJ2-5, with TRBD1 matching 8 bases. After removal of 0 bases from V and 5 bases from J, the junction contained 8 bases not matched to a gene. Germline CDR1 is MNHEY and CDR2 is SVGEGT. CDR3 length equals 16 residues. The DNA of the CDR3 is TGTGCCAGCAGTTACTCGAGGACAGGGAGCAGGGAGACCCAGTACTTC. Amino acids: CASSYSRTGSRETQYF.

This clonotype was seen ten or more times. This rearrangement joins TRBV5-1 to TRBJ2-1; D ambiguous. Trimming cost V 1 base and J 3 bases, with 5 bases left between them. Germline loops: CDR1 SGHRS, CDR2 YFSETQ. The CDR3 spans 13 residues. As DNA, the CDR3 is TGCGCCAGCAGCTTGATTGGCTACAATGAGCAGTTCTTC. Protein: CASSLIGYNEQFF.

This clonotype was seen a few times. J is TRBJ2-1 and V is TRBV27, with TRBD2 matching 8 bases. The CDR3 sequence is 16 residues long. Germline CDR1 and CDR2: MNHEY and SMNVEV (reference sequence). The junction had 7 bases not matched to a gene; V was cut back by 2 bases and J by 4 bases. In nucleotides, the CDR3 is TGTGCCAGCAGTTTAGCGGGAGGAATTCTGTACAATGAGCAGTTCTTC. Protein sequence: CASSLAGGILYNEQFF.

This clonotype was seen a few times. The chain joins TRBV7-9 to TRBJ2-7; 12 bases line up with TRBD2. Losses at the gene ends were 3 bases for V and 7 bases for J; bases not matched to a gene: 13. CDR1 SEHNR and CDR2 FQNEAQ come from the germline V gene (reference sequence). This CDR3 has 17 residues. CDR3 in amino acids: CASSFVRWTSGTVEQYF. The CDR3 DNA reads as TGTGCCAGCAGCTTCGTTCGTTGGACTAGCGGGACGGTGGAGCAGTACTTC.

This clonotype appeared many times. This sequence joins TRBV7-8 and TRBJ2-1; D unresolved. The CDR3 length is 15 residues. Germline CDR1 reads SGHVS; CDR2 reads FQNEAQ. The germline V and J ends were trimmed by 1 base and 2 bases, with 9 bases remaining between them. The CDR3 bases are TGTGCCAGCAGCTTAGGGGGTTCCCCCTACAATGAGCAGTTCTTC. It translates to CASSLGGSPYNEQFF. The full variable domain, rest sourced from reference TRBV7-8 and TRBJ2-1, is GAGVSQSPRYKVAKRGQDVALRCDPISGHVSLFWYQQALGQGPEFLTYFQNEAQLDKSGLPSDRFFAERPEGSVSTLKIQRTQQEDSAVYLCASSLGGSPYNEQFFGPGTRLTVL.

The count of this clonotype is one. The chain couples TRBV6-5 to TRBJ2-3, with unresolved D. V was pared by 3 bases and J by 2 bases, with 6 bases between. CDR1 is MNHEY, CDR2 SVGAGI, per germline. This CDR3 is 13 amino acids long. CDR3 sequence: CASSYAVTDTQYF. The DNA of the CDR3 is TGTGCCAGCAGTTATGCGGTCACAGATACGCAGTATTTT.

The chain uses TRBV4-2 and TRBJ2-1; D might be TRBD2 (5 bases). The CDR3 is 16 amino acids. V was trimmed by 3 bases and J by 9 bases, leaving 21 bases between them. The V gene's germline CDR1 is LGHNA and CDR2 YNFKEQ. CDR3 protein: CASSHLSGRGGTEQFF. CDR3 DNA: TGTGCCAGCAGCCACCTGAGCGGCAGAGGCGGCACTGAGCAGTTCTTC.

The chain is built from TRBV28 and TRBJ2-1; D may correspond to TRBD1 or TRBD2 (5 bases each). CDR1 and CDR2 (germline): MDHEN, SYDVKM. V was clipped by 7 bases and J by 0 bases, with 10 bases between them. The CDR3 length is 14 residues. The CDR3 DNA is TGTGCCAGCAAACGGGACCTCTCCTACAATGAGCAGTTCTTC. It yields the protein CASKRDLSYNEQFF.

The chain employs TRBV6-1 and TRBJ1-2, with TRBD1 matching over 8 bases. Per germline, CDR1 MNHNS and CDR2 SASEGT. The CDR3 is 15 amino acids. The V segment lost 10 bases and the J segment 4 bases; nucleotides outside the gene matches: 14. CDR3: CATLRQGRRGYGYTF. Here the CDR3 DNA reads TGTGCCACGTTGAGACAGGGGAGAAGAGGCTATGGCTACACCTTC.

CDR3 sequence (DNA): TGTGCCAGCAGCTTGGGAGGACAGACCGGGGAGCTGTTTTTT. Amino acids: CASSLGGQTGELFF. V usage is TRBV5-5 and J usage is TRBJ2-2; D might be TRBD1 (6 bases). CDR3 size: 14 residues. Looked up from germline, CDR1 is SGHKS and CDR2 is YYEKEE (reference sequence). The V gene lost 0 bases and the J gene lost 5 bases, with 8 bases spanning the gap.